Described below is a single T cell receptor beta chain sequence and its context. Its antigen is unidentified. This sample was included in a study of cytomegalovirus exposure and HLA in healthy donors. From germline, CDR1 is SGHDT and CDR2 YYEEEE. CDR3 length: 14 residues. Trimming cost V 4 bases and J 2 bases; bases outside gene matches: 5. Study-level points and caveats: Most sequenced TCRs were rare (though some public TCRs occurred in many donors).

In the PCR, 60 Vbeta and 13 Jbeta primers were used. Measured with immunoSEQ multiplex PCR; TCRdb has only the in-frame clones, and not every one. The sample holds fewer than 250,000 clones, 79% seen once. Material for sequencing was PBMCs. The gene calls are TRBV5-6 and TRBJ2-7; 8 bases are shared with TRBD1. The source of this sequence is a male donor in good health and CMV-seropositive. The CDR3 here is CASSLGQDTYEQYF. CDR3 nucleotide sequence: TGTGCCAGCAGCCTGGGACAGGATACCTACGAGCAGTACTTC.